The 27 T cell receptor beta chains below come from one sample, sequenced in a study of tumor-infiltrating lymphocytes in primary liver carcinoma. A primer matching the constant region was used to make TCR beta cDNA from approximately 520 ng of total RNA. Three nested multiplex PCR rounds, a slightly modified ARM-PCR method, built the TCR beta libraries. A C-beta reverse primer and TRBV1-TRBV30 forward primers served in each of the first two PCR rounds, at ten to eleven cycles apiece. MiXCR, run by TCRdb on the multiplex PCR reads, gives a single entry per CDR3 protein. This table has 85,000 to 100,000 distinct CDR3 sequences, just over 65% appearing once. The roughly 20-34 mg bulk tissue piece was not sorted before simultaneous RNA and DNA extraction. Sequenced sample: tumor-adjacent normal liver tissue. All receptors derive from a middle-aged man with primary liver carcinoma and hepatitis B virus infection.

This clonotype was recorded many times. The chain is built from TRBV29-1 and TRBJ2-1, with TRBD2 identical over 11 bases. The CDR3 is 13 residues long. V was pared by 4 bases and J by 5 bases, with 1 base of the junction left unmatched. CDR1 and CDR2 from the germline V gene are SQVTM and ANQGSEA. The chain's CDR3 is CSVGGLADNEQFF. CDR3 DNA: TGCAGCGTTGGGGGACTAGCGGACAATGAGCAGTTCTTC.

For this clonotype: One end of the junction fails to match germline, which may point to a read error. The chain carries TRBV4-1 and TRBJ1-1, with D hard to call. Germline assignment: CDR1 MGHRA and CDR2 YSYEKL. The CDR3 consists of 14 residues. CDR3 amino acids: CASSQDSMNSEAFF. The CDR3 bases are TGCGCCAGCAGCCAAGATTCGATGAACAGTGAAGCTTTCTTT.

This clonotype was found once. The rearrangement uses TRBV11-2 and TRBJ1-1; weak D call: TRBD1 (6 bases). Germline CDR1 and CDR2: SGHAT and FQNNGV. The CDR3 extends over 13 amino acids. V gave up 9 bases and J gave up 11 bases, with 22 bases separating them. CDR3 in amino acids: CASSRGGTWNAFF. Written as DNA, the CDR3 is TGTGCCAGTAGCAGAGGCGGGACATGGAATGCTTTCTTT. The full variable domain, completed using reference TRBV11-2 and TRBJ1-1, is EAGVAQSPRYKIIEKRQSVAFWCNPISGHATLYWYQQILGQGPKLLIQFQNNGVVDDSQLPKDRFSAERLKGVDSTLKIQPAKLEDSAVYLCASSRGGTWNAFFGQGTRLTVV.

The chain is built from TRBV29-1 and TRBJ2-1; D uncertain. The V and J ends lost 8 bases and 4 bases respectively, with 21 bases between them. Germline V lookup: CDR1 SQVTM, CDR2 ANQGSEA. The CDR3 runs to 15 residues. The CDR3 bases are TGCAGCACCCTTGAGATTGGCAGTTTGTACAATGAGCAGTTCTTC. Amino acid sequence: CSTLEIGSLYNEQFF.

Concerning this clonotype itself: A much larger clone lies one base from this, so it may be a read error. The rearrangement uses TRBV6-1 and TRBJ2-7; the D gene could be TRBD1 or TRBD2 (7 bases each). Germline V gives CDR1 MNHNS, CDR2 SASEGT. This CDR3 is built from 14 residues. DNA for the CDR3: TGTACCAGCAGAACCCAGGGGGGGGCTTACGAGCAGTACTTC. Translated, it gives CTSRTQGGAYEQYF.

The rearrangement links TRBV2 to TRBJ2-3; 8 nucleotides line up with TRBD2. J gave up 4 bases and V 7 bases, and 19 bases lay outside the gene matches. The CDR3 is made up of 18 amino acids. Germline loops: CDR1 SNHLY, CDR2 FYNNEI. As DNA, the CDR3 is TGTGCCAGCACCAGACCGGGACTAGTGGGAGGGGAGGCAGATACGCAGTATTTT. It encodes CASTRPGLVGGEADTQYF.

About this clonotype itself: At one end, the junction sequence differs from germline, possibly due to a read error. This chain uses TRBV6-1 with TRBJ2-2, with no clear D. Germline lookup yields CDR1 MNHNS and CDR2 SASEGT. The length of the CDR3 is 15 residues. For the CDR3, the DNA is TGTGCCAGCAGTGAGGAGCTAGTAGTCACCGGCGAGCTGTTTTTT. Translating it yields CASSEELVVTGELFF.

This chain links TRBV11-1 with TRBJ2-3; D remains ambiguous. V was trimmed by 1 base and J by 4 bases, leaving 12 bases between them. Germline CDR1 SGHAT, CDR2 FQDESV (reference sequence). CDR3 length: 15 amino acids. The CDR3 here is CASSLGWILADTQYF. DNA for the CDR3: TGTGCCAGCAGCTTAGGATGGATCCTTGCAGATACGCAGTATTTT. The whole variable domain, remainder taken from reference TRBV11-1 and TRBJ2-3, is EAEVAQSPRYKITEKSQAVAFWCDPISGHATLYWYRQILGQGPELLVQFQDESVVDDSQLPKDRFSAERLKGVDSTLKIQPAELGDSAMYLCASSLGWILADTQYFGPGTRLTVL.

Worth noting for this clonotype: Since the CDR3 does not end with the conserved phenylalanine or tryptophan, this likely comes from a read error. The V and J genes are TRBV6-5 and TRBJ2-7; 8 nucleotides line up with TRBD1. The germline gives CDR1 MNHEY, CDR2 SVGAGI. This CDR3 has 14 residues. Here the CDR3 reads CASNYSGQGGEQYS. The CDR3 nucleotides read TGTGCCAGCAATTACTCCGGACAGGGTGGAGAGCAGTACTCC.

Notes on this clonotype: The junction differs from germline at one of its ends, possibly a read error. V is TRBV6-1 and J is TRBJ2-1; D might be TRBD1 (5 bases). Germline V gives CDR1 MNHNS, CDR2 SASEGT. This CDR3 is built from 12 residues. Here the CDR3 reads CVSNVAGIEQFF. CDR3 in DNA: TGTGTCAGCAATGTAGCAGGGATTGAGCAGTTCTTC.

As to this clonotype: Because the CDR3 is missing its conserved closing phenylalanine or tryptophan, this is likely a read error. The V and J genes are TRBV6-2 or TRBV6-3 and TRBJ2-2; a possible D gene is TRBD1 (6 bases). The CDR3 totals 13 residues. Germline V gene data show CDR1 as MNHEY and CDR2 as SVGEGT. CDR3 region: CAGGGPRTGELFV. The DNA of the CDR3 is TGTGCTGGGGGCGGGCCACGAACCGGGGAGCTGTTTGTT.

Many counts were recorded for this clonotype. The rearrangement joins TRBV12-3 or TRBV12-4 to TRBJ1-1; D unclear. This CDR3 is 14 amino acids long. V dropped 5 bases and J dropped 1 base, with 11 bases sitting between them. DNA for the CDR3: TGTGCCAGCAGTCCCCGGGGATCGAACACTGAAGCTTTCTTT. Amino acid sequence: CASSPRGSNTEAFF.

The rearrangement uses TRBV18 and TRBJ2-3, with TRBD1 as a possible D gene (6 bases). Germline V gives CDR1 KGHSH, CDR2 LQKENI. This CDR3 region has 15 residues. V gave up 3 bases and J gave up 5 bases, with 15 bases separating them. CDR3 loop: CASSPTRGGIDTQYF. In DNA, the CDR3 is TGTGCCAGCTCACCTACCAGGGGTGGCATAGATACGCAGTATTTT.

As for this clonotype: This could be a read error, since a much larger clone is one nucleotide away. This rearrangement joins TRBV5-1 to TRBJ2-5; 7 bases line up with TRBD2. The junction had 6 bases not matched to a gene; V was cut back by 0 bases and J by 4 bases. This CDR3 has 15 residues. The germline gives CDR1 SGHRS, CDR2 YFSETQ. CDR3 in DNA: TGCGCCAGCAGCTTGGAAGGGAGGGTGTCAGAGACCCAGTACTTC. It translates to CASSLEGRVSETQYF. Full variable domain (outside the CDR3, taken from reference TRBV5-1 and TRBJ2-5): KAGVTQTPRYLIKTRGQQVTLSCSPISGHRSVSWYQQTPGQGLQFLFEYFSETQRNKGNFPGRFSGRQFSNSRSEMNVSTLELGDSALYLCASSLEGRVSETQYFGPGTRLLVL.

As for this clonotype: The junction departs from germline at one end; a sequencing error may be responsible. This rearrangement joins TRBV4-1 to TRBJ1-2, with TRBD1 identical over 7 bases. Per the germline V gene, CDR1 is MGHRA and CDR2 is YSYEKL. CDR3 length: 14 residues. CDR3 in amino acids: CTSSQEDRNYGYTF. DNA of the CDR3: TGCACCAGCAGCCAAGAGGACAGGAACTATGGCTATACCTTC.

On this clonotype itself: A much larger clone lies one base from this, so it may be a read error. This chain links TRBV29-1 with TRBJ2-7, with a tentative D call TRBD2 (5 bases). CDR3 length equals 15 residues. The germline V gene encodes CDR1 SQVTM and CDR2 ANQGSEA. The DNA of the CDR3 is TGCGGCGTTGGCCCGAGGGAATACGGCTCCTACGAGCAGTACTTC. It translates to CGVGPREYGSYEQYF.

This clonotype has more than one count but fewer than ten. A much larger clone is a single base away; this may be a read error. CDR3 in DNA: TGTGCCAGCAATGAACCGACAGGGGAACAAGCTGGAAACACCATGTATTTT. As protein: CASNEPTGEQAGNTMYF. V usage is TRBV12-3 or TRBV12-4 and J usage is TRBJ1-3; 8 bases fit TRBD1. This CDR3 is 17 amino acids long.

A remark on this clonotype: At one end, the junction sequence differs from germline, possibly due to a read error. The V gene is TRBV5-1, the J gene TRBJ2-2; D may be TRBD2 (5 bases). This CDR3 comprises 16 residues. Germline CDR1 reads SGHRS; CDR2 reads YFSETQ. CDR3 in DNA: TGCGCCAGCAGCCCCACGACTGCCGGGAACGCCGGGGAGCTGTCTTTT. Translated: CASSPTTAGNAGELSF.

The chain joins TRBV5-6 to TRBJ1-1; D unclear. Trimming pared 2 bases from V and 4 bases from J, leaving 6 bases between. Germline values: CDR1 SGHDT, CDR2 YYEEEE. CDR3 length: 12 amino acids. CDR3 protein: CASSFGITEAFF. As DNA, the CDR3 is TGTGCCAGCAGCTTTGGGATCACTGAAGCTTTCTTT.

On this clonotype itself: A read error is possible here, since a much larger clone lies one base away. CDR3 loop: CASQGMYTGELFF. In DNA form, the CDR3 reads TGTGCCAGCCAGGGCATGTACACCGGGGAGCTGTTTTTT. The chain couples TRBV28 to TRBJ2-2; a weak D match, TRBD1 (5 bases). Germline assignment: CDR1 MDHEN and CDR2 SYDVKM. The length of the CDR3 is 13 residues. V shed 8 bases and J shed 3 bases, with 10 bases lying between them.

In regard to this clonotype: Because the CDR3's place on the DNA is in doubt, the DNA is left out and the CDR3 is given as listed by TCRdb. The chain uses TRBV6-5 and TRBJ2-6. Germline V gives CDR1 MNHEY, CDR2 SVGAGI. The CDR3 contains 16 residues when both ends are counted. CDR3 loop: CASSYSWGSGANVLAF.

This clonotype appeared a few times. The CDR3 bases are TGTGCCAGCAGTCTATCCACTTCGGGCCTCTCCTACGAGCAGTACTTC. This sequence encodes CASSLSTSGLSYEQYF. V usage is TRBV28 and J usage is TRBJ2-7, with D uncertain. Germline CDR1 reads MDHEN; CDR2 reads SYDVKM. V lost 5 bases and J lost 0, with 17 bases in between. The length of the CDR3 is 16 residues.

V is TRBV29-1 and J is TRBJ2-7, with 8 bases fitting TRBD1. V lost 6 bases to trimming and J lost 3 bases; unmatched junction nucleotides: 10. CDR3 length equals 14 residues. CDR1 SQVTM and CDR2 ANQGSEA come from the germline V gene. CDR3 sequence: CSVRQAGGNYEQYF. The CDR3 DNA reads TGCAGCGTAAGACAAGCAGGGGGCAACTACGAGCAGTACTTC.

This clonotype showed up many times. The rearrangement joins TRBV10-2 to TRBJ1-5; D perhaps matches TRBD1 (5 bases). Deletions cut 7 bases from V and 3 bases from J, with 10 bases between. Germline assignment: CDR1 WSHSY and CDR2 SAAADI. This CDR3 region has 13 residues. The CDR3 loop reads CASTGRDNQPQHF. In nucleotides, the CDR3 is TGCGCCAGCACTGGCAGGGACAATCAGCCCCAGCATTTT.

A word on this clonotype: The junction differs from germline at one of its ends, possibly a read error. The chain joins TRBV11-2 to TRBJ2-1; D perhaps matches TRBD2 (5 bases). Germline-derived CDR1 and CDR2 are SGHAT and FQNNGV. CDR3 size: 14 residues. The CDR3 loop reads CASSTADPGNEQFF. The DNA for the CDR3 is TGTGCCAGCAGTACAGCGGACCCTGGGAATGAGCAGTTCTTT. Based on the CDR3 plus reference TRBV11-2 and TRBJ2-1, the full variable domain is EAGVAQSPRYKIIEKRQSVAFWCNPISGHATLYWYQQILGQGPKLLIQFQNNGVVDDSQLPKDRFSAERLKGVDSTLKIQPAKLEDSAVYLCASSTADPGNEQFFGPGTRLTVL.

On this clonotype itself: At one of its ends the junction is not consistent with the germline gene, which may arise from a read error. The chain employs TRBV4-1 and TRBJ2-3, with a possible D match to TRBD2 (5 bases). This CDR3 comprises 13 residues. The germline gives CDR1 MGHRA, CDR2 YSYEKL. This chain's CDR3 is CASGVRAPDTQYF. The CDR3 bases are TGTGCCAGCGGCGTTCGAGCTCCAGATACGCAGTATTTT.

The count of this clonotype is one. A read error may produce the germline difference seen at one junction end. The chain joins TRBV11-1 to TRBJ2-1, with 7 bases that match TRBD2. This CDR3 is built from 16 residues. Germline V gene data show CDR1 as SGHAT and CDR2 as FQDESV (reference sequence). The CDR3 is CASCLVRGGLYNEQFF. CDR3 nucleotide sequence: TGTGCCAGCTGCTTAGTGCGGGGAGGGCTCTACAATGAGCAGTTCTTC.